This T cell receptor (beta chain) was observed in a study of T-cell memory formation after mild COVID-19. Study-wide context: Across donors, TCR clusters were largely donor specific.

TCRdb processed the 5' RACE reads anew with MiXCR; each CDR3 protein has one entry. The sample holds more than 120,000 distinct CDR3 sequences; under 25% are singletons and the top ten take 2% to 2.5%. Study observations and caveats: Chiefly within CM and EM were the contracting CD4+ clones; CD8+ ones were within EMRA. Clones contracting across day 15 to 85 had a balanced CD4/CD8 profile; later expanding clones leaned CD4+.

V gave up 3 bases and J gave up 1 base, with 10 bases separating them. The germline V gene encodes CDR1 LNHNV and CDR2 YYDKDF (reference sequence). The CDR3 runs 15 residues. As for this clonotype: Antigen specificity is unknown.

What was sequenced was PBMCs or a T cell subset sorted from them (not recorded which). The chain combines TRBV15 with TRBJ1-3, with D maybe TRBD1 (5 bases). This TCR was sampled from an adult woman who had mild COVID-19 (a few samples of this study predate the infection). Cell type and time point are not known. This chain's CDR3 is CATSSYQGSGNTIYF. The CDR3 region has the DNA TGTGCCACCAGCAGCTATCAGGGTTCTGGAAACACCATATATTTT.